The clone carrying this T cell receptor beta chain came up a few times. Antigen unknown. After removal of 3 bases from V and 4 bases from J, the junction contained 3 bases not matched to a gene. Germline CDR1 and CDR2: SGHAT and FQNNGV. The CDR3 length is 14 residues. TCR sequencing used cDNA made by reverse transcription of extracted RNA. Method: immunoSEQ multiplex PCR; TCRdb's copy keeps in-frame clones and lacks some. Seen here are approximately 210,000 clones, approximately 40% observed once, and the top ten hold 2% to 3%. Treatment defined: oral pan-JAK inhibitor, 5-10 mg twice daily. It was from alopecia areata patients that lesional scalp punch biopsies and peripheral blood were collected. This record belongs to a study of CD8+ T cells in alopecia areata. Study background: Tofacitinib ran 6 to 18 months, followed by 6 months off drug. General study points: Many expanded lesional clones stayed in scalp and blood while on tofacitinib.

The clonotype was recovered from a human donor with alopecia areata. The chain uses TRBV11-2 and TRBJ2-5; 9 bases line up with TRBD2. The specimen comprised CD4+ T cells sorted from blood, sampled at approximately week 36, from a patient treated with tofacitinib. The CDR3 region is CASSFTSGSETQYF. The CDR3 DNA reads as TGTGCCAGCAGCTTCACTAGCGGGTCAGAGACCCAGTACTTC.